The 8 T cell receptor beta chains below were found in one sample sequenced in a study of cytomegalovirus exposure and HLA in healthy donors. The primer mix had 60 Vbeta and 13 Jbeta primers. The data were produced by immunoSEQ multiplex PCR, yet TCRdb's version contains in-frame clones alone and is incomplete. The sample records about 160,000 clones, over 60% being singletons. Specimen: PBMCs. These receptors were taken from a woman aged 45 to 65 in good health and CMV-seropositive.

V and J are TRBV5-4 and TRBJ2-3; TRBD1 matches 8 bases. J was trimmed by 1 base and V by 0 bases; bases with no gene match: 1. Germline assignment: CDR1 SGHNT and CDR2 YYREEE (reference sequence). CDR3 length equals 15 residues. The CDR3 region has the DNA TGTGCCAGCAGCTTGGCGGGACAGGGCACAGATACGCAGTATTTT. This sequence encodes CASSLAGQGTDTQYF.

This clone was counted only a few times. The sample holds other DNA sequences that translate to the same CDR3. The chain recombines TRBV5-1 with TRBJ2-1, with D perhaps matching TRBD1 (6 bases). This CDR3 region has 15 residues. Trimming pared 2 bases from V and 0 bases from J, leaving 9 bases between. The germline V gene encodes CDR1 SGHRS and CDR2 YFSETQ. CDR3: CASSLTGSSYNEQFF. The CDR3 nucleotides are TGCGCCAGCAGCTTAACAGGGAGCTCCTACAATGAGCAGTTCTTC.

The chain couples TRBV29-1 to TRBJ2-1; 11 bases align to TRBD2. The CDR3 contains 16 residues. V shed 3 bases, J shed 0 bases, and the junction held 4 bases outside the gene matches. Germline V gives CDR1 SQVTM, CDR2 ANQGSEA. DNA for the CDR3: TGCAGCGTTGAGGAGGGGACTAGCGGCTCCTACAATGAGCAGTTCTTC. Its translation: CSVEEGTSGSYNEQFF.

The V gene is TRBV18, the J gene TRBJ1-2; D gene uncertain. The V gene lost 6 bases and the J gene lost 2 bases, with 16 bases spanning the gap. CDR1 and CDR2 from the germline V gene are KGHSH and LQKENI. The CDR3 extends over 15 amino acids. The CDR3, as DNA: TGTGCCAGCTCGATTATAAGGAGACCAAACTATGGCTACACCTTC. Its translation: CASSIIRRPNYGYTF.

This clone was observed a few times. V gene TRBV7-6 combines with J gene TRBJ2-3; 9 bases map to TRBD2. The CDR3 has 15 amino acids. Germline CDR1 reads SGHVS; CDR2 reads FNYEAQ. V trimming: 5 bases; J trimming: 1 base; junction bases outside the gene matches: 4. The CDR3 here is CASSQPSGGTDTQYF. The CDR3 DNA is TGTGCCAGCAGCCAACCTAGCGGGGGCACAGATACGCAGTATTTT.

The rearrangement uses TRBV27 and TRBJ1-2, with D maybe TRBD1 (6 bases). Germline loops: CDR1 MNHEY, CDR2 SMNVEV (reference sequence). This CDR3 has 15 residues. Trimming took off 2 bases at V and 5 bases at J, with 15 bases between the two ends. The CDR3 is CASSLQGSSEYGYTF. CDR3 DNA: TGTGCCAGCAGTTTACAGGGGTCCTCCGAGTATGGCTACACCTTC.

The rearrangement links TRBV9 to TRBJ1-2; TRBD1 matches at 8 bases. Germline values: CDR1 SGDLS, CDR2 YYNGEE. The trim removed 4 bases at V and 0 bases at J, leaving 5 bases unmatched. The CDR3 runs to 15 residues. CDR3 DNA: TGTGCCAGCAGCTTAGGACAGGGCACTAACTATGGCTACACCTTC. As protein: CASSLGQGTNYGYTF.

The rearrangement links TRBV14 to TRBJ1-2, with D perhaps TRBD1 (5 bases). V was shortened by 6 bases and J by 2 bases, with 7 bases between the two germline ends. Germline assignment: CDR1 SGHDN and CDR2 FVKESK. The CDR3 covers 12 residues. The CDR3 region has the DNA TGTGCCAGCAGAGGGGCGAACTATGGCTACACCTTC. It encodes CASRGANYGYTF.